A few counts support the clone carrying this T cell receptor (beta chain). Membership in each cohort depended on participant-reported clinical history. Recovered participants had two consecutive negative NP/OP PCR tests, healthcare professional clearance, or symptom resolution. The CDR3 loop spans 11 amino acids. Germline values: CDR1 LNHDA, CDR2 SQIVND (reference sequence). Trimming pared 3 bases from V and 13 bases from J, leaving 12 bases between. The data were obtained in a study of blood T cell repertoires in COVID-19. Study at large: Sources were T cells, B-cell-depleted T cells, or PBMCs; the material itself was cDNA or gDNA.

Repertoires were generated with immunoSEQ multiplex PCR, while TCRdb's copy carries only in-frame clones and drops some. This sample has a few hundred thousand clones, with around 83% found just once. The clonotype originates from a woman between 45 and 65 years old who had recovered from COVID-19. The V gene is TRBV19, the J gene TRBJ1-1; D call uncertain. The sequenced sample consisted of PBMCs or T cells enriched from blood (not recorded which). The CDR3 coding sequence is TGTGCCAGTAGTATCGGCGGGTCGGATTTCTTT. Translation gives CASSIGGSDFF.